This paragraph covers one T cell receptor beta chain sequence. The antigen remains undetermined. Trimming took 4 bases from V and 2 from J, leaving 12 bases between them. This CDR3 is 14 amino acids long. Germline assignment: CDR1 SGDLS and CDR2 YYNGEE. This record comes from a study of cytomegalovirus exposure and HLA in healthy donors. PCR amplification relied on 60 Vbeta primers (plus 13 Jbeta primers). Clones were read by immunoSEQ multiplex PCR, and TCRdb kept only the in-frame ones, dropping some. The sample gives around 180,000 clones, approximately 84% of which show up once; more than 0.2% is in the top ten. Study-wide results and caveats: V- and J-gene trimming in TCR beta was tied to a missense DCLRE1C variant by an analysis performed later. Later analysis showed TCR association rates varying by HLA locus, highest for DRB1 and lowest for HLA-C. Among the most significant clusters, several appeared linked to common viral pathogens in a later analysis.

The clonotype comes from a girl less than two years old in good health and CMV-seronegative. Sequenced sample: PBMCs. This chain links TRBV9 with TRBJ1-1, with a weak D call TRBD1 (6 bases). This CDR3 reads CASSSRQENTEAFF. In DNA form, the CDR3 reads TGTGCCAGCAGCTCAAGACAGGAAAACACTGAAGCTTTCTTT.